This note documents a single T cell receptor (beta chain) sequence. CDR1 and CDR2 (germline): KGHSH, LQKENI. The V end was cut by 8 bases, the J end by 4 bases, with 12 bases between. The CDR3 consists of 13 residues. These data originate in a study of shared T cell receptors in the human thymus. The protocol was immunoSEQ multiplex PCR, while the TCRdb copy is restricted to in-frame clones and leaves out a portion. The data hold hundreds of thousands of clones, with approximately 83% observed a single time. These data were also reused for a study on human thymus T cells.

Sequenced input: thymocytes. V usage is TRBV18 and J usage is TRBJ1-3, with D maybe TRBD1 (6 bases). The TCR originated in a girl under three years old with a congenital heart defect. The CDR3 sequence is CASLQGKGNTIYF. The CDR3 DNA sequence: TGTGCCAGCCTACAGGGTAAAGGAAACACCATATATTTT.